This record concerns one T cell receptor beta chain sequence. Its antigen is undetermined. This sample stems from a study of T cells in localized non-small cell lung cancer. Whole-study results and caveats: There was an association of higher blood T cell density with longer overall survival.

Clones were read by immunoSEQ multiplex PCR, and TCRdb kept only the in-frame ones, dropping some. This sample has about 24,000 clones, with over 75% found just once. The CDR3 has 15 residues. With 6 bases removed from V and 2 bases from J, the gap between germline ends came to 17 bases. Germline CDR1 MNHEY, CDR2 SMNVEV (reference sequence). The sequencing used peripheral blood, collected before any cancer treatment. V is TRBV27 and J is TRBJ2-7; the D gene is possibly TRBD1 (6 bases). The clonotype originates from a male donor at least 60 years old with stage I squamous cell lung carcinoma. The CDR3 nucleotides are TGTGCCAGCAGCGGGATCGGGACATCCGCCTACGAGCAGTACTTC. It is translated as CASSGIGTSAYEQYF.